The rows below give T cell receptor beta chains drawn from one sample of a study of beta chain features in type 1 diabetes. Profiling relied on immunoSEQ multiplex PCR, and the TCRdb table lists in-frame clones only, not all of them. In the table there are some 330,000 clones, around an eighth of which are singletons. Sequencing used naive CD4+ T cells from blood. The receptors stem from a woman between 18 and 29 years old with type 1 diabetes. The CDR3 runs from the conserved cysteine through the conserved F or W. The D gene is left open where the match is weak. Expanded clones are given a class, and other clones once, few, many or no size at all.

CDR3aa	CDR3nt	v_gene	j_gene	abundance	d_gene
CASSRRGGGGNEQYF	TGTGCCAGCAGCCGGAGAGGAGGGGGCGGAAACGAGCAGTACTTC	TRBV11-1	TRBJ2-7	.	.
CASSPRDRGYEQYF	TGCGCCAGCAGCCCCCGGGACAGGGGATACGAGCAGTACTTC	TRBV5-1	TRBJ2-7	.	TRBD1
CASSPPDRVGQPQHF	TGTGCCAGCTCACCACCGGACAGGGTGGGGCAGCCCCAGCATTTT	TRBV18	TRBJ1-5	few	TRBD1
CSVADRRLAKNIQYF	TGCAGCGTCGCCGACAGGCGATTAGCCAAAAACATTCAGTACTTC	TRBV29-1	TRBJ2-4	few	.
CASRFISDTQYF	TGTGCCAGCAGGTTTATCTCAGATACGCAGTATTTT	TRBV7-9	TRBJ2-3	.	.
CASRGSGANVLTF	TGTGCCAGCAGGGGCTCCGGGGCCAACGTCCTGACTTTC	TRBV27	TRBJ2-6	.	.
CASSRGQGANYGYTF	TGTGCCAGCAGCAGAGGACAAGGCGCCAACTATGGCTACACCTTC	TRBV9	TRBJ1-2	.	.
CASSFRRDPGNEQFF	TGTGCCAGCAGCTTTAGGCGAGACCCAGGCAATGAGCAGTTCTTC	TRBV5-4	TRBJ2-1	.	.
CASSLAGDTTYEQYF	TGTGCCAGCTCACTGGCCGGGGACACCACCTACGAGCAGTACTTC	TRBV18	TRBJ2-7	few	.
CASSLDPGSYNEQFF	TGCGCCAGCAGCTTGGACCCGGGGTCCTACAATGAGCAGTTCTTC	TRBV5-1	TRBJ2-1	.	.
CASSLGGGRYEQFF	TGTGCCAGCAGCTTAGGGGGAGGGCGATATGAGCAGTTCTTC	TRBV5-4	TRBJ2-1	.	.
CASSLPQLAAVTDTQYF	TGTGCCAGCAGCTTACCCCAACTAGCGGCAGTCACAGATACGCAGTATTTT	TRBV7-9	TRBJ2-3	few	TRBD2
CASAPLGAGGKQFF	TGTGCCAGCGCCCCATTAGGAGCGGGAGGGAAGCAGTTCTTC	TRBV5-4	TRBJ2-1	.	TRBD2
CASSLSDGEKYF	TGTGCCAGCAGCTTGAGTGACGGGGAGAAGTATTTT	TRBV7-9	TRBJ2-3	.	.
CASSSRTAWLTDTQYF	TGTGCCAGTAGTAGCCGGACAGCCTGGCTCACAGATACGCAGTATTTT	TRBV19	TRBJ2-3	.	.
CASSVKGGSGNTIYF	TGTGCCAGCAGCGTTAAAGGAGGCTCTGGAAACACCATATATTTT	TRBV7-9	TRBJ1-3	few	.
CASYFGRNTEAFF	TGTGCCAGCTACTTCGGTAGGAACACTGAAGCTTTCTTT	TRBV2	TRBJ1-1	.	.
CASSIGWLTDTQYF	TGTGCCAGTAGTATAGGCTGGCTCACAGATACGCAGTATTTT	TRBV19	TRBJ2-3	few	.
CASSTSGHAHQHF	TGTGCCAGTAGTACGAGCGGGCACGCACACCAGCATTTT	TRBV19	TRBJ1-5	few	.
CASSQDRGTSNEQFF	TGCGCCAGCAGCCAAGACCGAGGGACTAGCAATGAGCAGTTCTTC	TRBV4-1	TRBJ2-1	.	TRBD2
CASSQDQFDTGELFF	TGCGCCAGCAGCCAAGATCAGTTCGACACCGGGGAGCTGTTTTTT	TRBV4-3	TRBJ2-2	few	.
CASSSPGLQETQYF	TGTGCCAGCAGCTCCCCGGGACTCCAAGAGACCCAGTACTTC	TRBV7-8	TRBJ2-5	.	.
CASSSPRGSGGWTEAFF	TGCGCCAGCAGCTCCCCCCGTGGCTCCGGGGGATGGACTGAAGCTTTCTTT	TRBV5-1	TRBJ1-1	.	.
CASSSRDRFSPQHF	TGTGCCAGCAGCTCGCGGGACAGGTTCTCACCCCAGCATTTT	TRBV7-2	TRBJ1-5	few	TRBD1
CASSLGLAVSLAKNIQYF	TGCGCCAGCAGCTTGGGCCTAGCGGTATCTCTAGCCAAAAACATTCAGTACTTC	TRBV5-1	TRBJ2-4	few	TRBD2
CASSPLQRTEQYF	TGTGCCAGCAGCCCACTTCAGCGGACAGAACAGTACTTC	TRBV9	TRBJ2-7	few	.
CASSPRLAKETQYF	TGTGCCAGCAGCCCGAGACTAGCGAAAGAGACCCAGTACTTC	TRBV11-3	TRBJ2-5	.	TRBD2
CASSTYRAEMAKNIQYF	TGTGCCAGCAGCACCTACAGGGCGGAGATGGCCAAAAACATTCAGTACTTC	TRBV11-2	TRBJ2-4	few	.
CASSLGQGTYNEQFF	TGTGCCAGCAGCTTAGGTCAGGGAACCTACAATGAGCAGTTCTTC	TRBV11-3	TRBJ2-1	.	.
CSARPGLEQYF	TGCAGTGCTAGGCCGGGACTGGAGCAGTACTTC	TRBV20-1	TRBJ2-7	.	.
CASSPGESRAFF	TGTGCCAGCTCACCCGGAGAGTCAAGGGCTTTCTTT	TRBV18	TRBJ1-1	few	.
CASRHNYGYTF	TGTGCCAGCAGACATAACTATGGCTACACCTTC	TRBV6-5	TRBJ1-2	.	.
CASSRQNTYEQYF	TGTGCCAGCAGCAGACAGAACACTTACGAGCAGTACTTC	TRBV5-4	TRBJ2-7	.	.
CAWSVLERVGEQFF	TGTGCCTGGAGTGTATTAGAGCGAGTTGGTGAGCAGTTCTTC	TRBV30	TRBJ2-1	few	.
CASRTPDYQETQYF	TGTGCCAGCAGGACCCCCGACTACCAAGAGACCCAGTACTTC	TRBV28	TRBJ2-5	few	.
CASSDPPSPNEQFF	TGTGCCAGCAGCGACCCTCCTAGCCCCAATGAGCAGTTCTTC	TRBV5-4	TRBJ2-1	few	.
CASSPNTGSGSPLHF	TGTGCCAGCAGCCCCAACACAGGGTCTGGGTCACCCCTCCACTTT	TRBV7-2	TRBJ1-6	.	.